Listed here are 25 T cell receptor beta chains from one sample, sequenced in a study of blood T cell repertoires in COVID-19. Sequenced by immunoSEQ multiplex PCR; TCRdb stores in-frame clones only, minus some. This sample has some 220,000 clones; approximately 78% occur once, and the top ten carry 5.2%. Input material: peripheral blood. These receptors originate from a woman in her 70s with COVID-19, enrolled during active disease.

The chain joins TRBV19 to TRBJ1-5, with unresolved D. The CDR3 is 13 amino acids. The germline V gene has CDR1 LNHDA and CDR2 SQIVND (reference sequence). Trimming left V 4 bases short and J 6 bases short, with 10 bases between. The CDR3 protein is CASSTIGGQPQHF. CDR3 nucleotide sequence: TGTGCCAGTAGTACAATTGGAGGTCAGCCCCAGCATTTT.

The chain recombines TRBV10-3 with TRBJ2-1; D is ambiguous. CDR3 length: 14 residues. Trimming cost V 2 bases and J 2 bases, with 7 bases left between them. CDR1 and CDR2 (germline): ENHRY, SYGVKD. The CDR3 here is CAISETGPYNEQFF. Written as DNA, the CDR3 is TGTGCCATCAGTGAGACGGGTCCCTACAATGAGCAGTTCTTC.

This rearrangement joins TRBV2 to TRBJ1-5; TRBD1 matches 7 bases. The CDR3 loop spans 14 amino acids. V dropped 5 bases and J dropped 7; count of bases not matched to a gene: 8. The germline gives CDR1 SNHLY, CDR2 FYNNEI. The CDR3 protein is CASSRDRVIQPQHF. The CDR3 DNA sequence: TGTGCCAGCAGTCGAGACAGGGTTATACAGCCCCAGCATTTT.

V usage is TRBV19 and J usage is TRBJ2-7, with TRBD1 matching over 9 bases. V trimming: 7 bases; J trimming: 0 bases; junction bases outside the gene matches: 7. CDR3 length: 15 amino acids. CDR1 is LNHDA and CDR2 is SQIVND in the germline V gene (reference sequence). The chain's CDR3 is CASKQQGANSYEQYF. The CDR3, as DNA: TGTGCCAGTAAGCAACAGGGGGCAAACTCCTACGAGCAGTACTTC.

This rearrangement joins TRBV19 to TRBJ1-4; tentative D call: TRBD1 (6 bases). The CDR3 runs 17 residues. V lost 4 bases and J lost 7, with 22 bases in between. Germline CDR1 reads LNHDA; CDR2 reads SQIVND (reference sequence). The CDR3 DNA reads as TGTGCCAGTAGTAGGAAGAGTACAGGGACGTCTACTGAAAAACTGTTTTTT. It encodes CASSRKSTGTSTEKLFF.

The CDR3 DNA follows: TGTGCCAGCAGCTTGGATCAGGGTTTGGATGGCTACACCTTC. Its translation is CASSLDQGLDGYTF. This chain connects TRBV5-8 to TRBJ1-2, with D possibly TRBD1 on 5 matching bases. In germline, CDR1 is SGHTS, CDR2 YDEGEE. V lost 0 bases, J lost 6 bases, and 12 bases lay in between. This CDR3 region has 14 residues.

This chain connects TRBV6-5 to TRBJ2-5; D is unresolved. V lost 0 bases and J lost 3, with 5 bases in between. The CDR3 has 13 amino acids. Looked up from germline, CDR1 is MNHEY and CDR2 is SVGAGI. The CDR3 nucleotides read TGTGCCAGCAGTTACTCGCGAAAAGAGACCCAGTACTTC. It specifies CASSYSRKETQYF.

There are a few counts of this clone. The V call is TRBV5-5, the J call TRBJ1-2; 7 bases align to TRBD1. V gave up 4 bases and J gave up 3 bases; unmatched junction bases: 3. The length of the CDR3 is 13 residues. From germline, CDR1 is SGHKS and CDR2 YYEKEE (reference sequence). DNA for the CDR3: TGTGCCAGCAGCCCCGACAGGGACTATGGCTACACCTTC. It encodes CASSPDRDYGYTF.

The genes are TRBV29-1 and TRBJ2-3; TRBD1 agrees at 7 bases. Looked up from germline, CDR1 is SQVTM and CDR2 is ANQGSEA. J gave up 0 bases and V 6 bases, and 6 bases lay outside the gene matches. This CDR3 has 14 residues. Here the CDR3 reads CSVSGQTSTDTQYF. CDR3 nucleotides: TGCAGCGTATCGGGACAGACTAGCACAGATACGCAGTATTTT.

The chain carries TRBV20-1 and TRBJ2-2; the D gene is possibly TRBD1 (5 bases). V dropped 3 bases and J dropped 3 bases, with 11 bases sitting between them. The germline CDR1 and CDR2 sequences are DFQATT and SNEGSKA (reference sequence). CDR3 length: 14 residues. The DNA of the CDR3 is TGCAGTGCTAGTAGGGCAGGGTACACCGGGGAGCTGTTTTTT. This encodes CSASRAGYTGELFF.

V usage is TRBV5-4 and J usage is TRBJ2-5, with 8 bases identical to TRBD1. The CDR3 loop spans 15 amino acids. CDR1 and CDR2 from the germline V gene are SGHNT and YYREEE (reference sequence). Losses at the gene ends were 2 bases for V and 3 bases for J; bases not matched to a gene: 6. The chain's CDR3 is CASSFATGVEETQYF. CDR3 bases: TGTGCCAGCAGCTTCGCGACAGGGGTGGAAGAGACCCAGTACTTC.

The CDR3 reads CASSPSAANGYTF. The CDR3 nucleotides read TGTGCCAGCAGCCCATCCGCGGCTAACGGCTACACCTTC. The chain carries TRBV4-2 and TRBJ1-2; D ambiguous. CDR1 LGHNA and CDR2 YNFKEQ come from the germline V gene. V lost 4 bases and J 8 bases, leaving 14 bases between the germline ends. The CDR3 loop spans 13 amino acids.

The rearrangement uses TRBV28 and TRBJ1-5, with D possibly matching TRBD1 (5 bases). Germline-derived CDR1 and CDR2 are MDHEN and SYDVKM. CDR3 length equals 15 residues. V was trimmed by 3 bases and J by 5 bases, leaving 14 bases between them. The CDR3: CASSFAGRDHQPQHF. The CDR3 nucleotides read TGTGCCAGCAGTTTTGCAGGGAGGGATCATCAGCCCCAGCATTTT.

CDR3 amino acids: CASSIDIGSLYEQYF. The DNA for the CDR3 is TGTGCCAGCAGTATAGATATCGGGAGCCTCTACGAGCAGTACTTC. This chain uses TRBV7-2 with TRBJ2-7, with D tentatively TRBD2 (6 bases). Germline V gene sequence: CDR1 SGHTA, CDR2 FQGNSA. Trimming removed 6 bases from V and 3 bases from J, with 18 bases in between. This CDR3 spans 15 amino acids.

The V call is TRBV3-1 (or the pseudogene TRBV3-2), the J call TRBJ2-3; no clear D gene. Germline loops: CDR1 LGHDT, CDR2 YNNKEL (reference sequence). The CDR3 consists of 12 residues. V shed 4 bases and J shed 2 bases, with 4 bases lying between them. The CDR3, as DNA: TGTGCCAGCAGCCCCTACACAGATACGCAGTATTTT. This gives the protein CASSPYTDTQYF.

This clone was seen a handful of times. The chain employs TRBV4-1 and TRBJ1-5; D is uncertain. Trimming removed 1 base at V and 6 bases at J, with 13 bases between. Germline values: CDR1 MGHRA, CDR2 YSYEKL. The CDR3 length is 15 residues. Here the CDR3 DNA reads TGCGCCAGCAGCCAAGGGGGAGGAACATCTCAGCCCCAGCATTTT. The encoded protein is CASSQGGGTSQPQHF.

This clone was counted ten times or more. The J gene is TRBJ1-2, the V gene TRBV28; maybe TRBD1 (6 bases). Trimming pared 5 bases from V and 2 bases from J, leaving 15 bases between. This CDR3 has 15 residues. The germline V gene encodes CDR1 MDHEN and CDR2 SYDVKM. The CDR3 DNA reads TGTGCCAGCAGTACCTCGGGGGGCCCGAACTATGGCTACACCTTC. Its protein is CASSTSGGPNYGYTF.

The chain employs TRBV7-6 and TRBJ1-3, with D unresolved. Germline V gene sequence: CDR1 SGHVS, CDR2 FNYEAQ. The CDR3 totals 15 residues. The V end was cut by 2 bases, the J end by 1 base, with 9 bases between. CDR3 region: CASSLLTQSGNTIYF. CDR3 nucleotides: TGTGCCAGCAGCTTACTGACTCAGTCTGGAAACACCATATATTTT.

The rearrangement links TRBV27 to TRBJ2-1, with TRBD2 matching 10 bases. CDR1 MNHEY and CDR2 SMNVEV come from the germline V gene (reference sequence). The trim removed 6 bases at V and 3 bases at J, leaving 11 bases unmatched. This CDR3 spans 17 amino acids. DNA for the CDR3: TGTGCCAGCAGCCCCGGGGATAGCGGGAGGTTCTACAATGAGCAGTTCTTC. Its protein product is CASSPGDSGRFYNEQFF.

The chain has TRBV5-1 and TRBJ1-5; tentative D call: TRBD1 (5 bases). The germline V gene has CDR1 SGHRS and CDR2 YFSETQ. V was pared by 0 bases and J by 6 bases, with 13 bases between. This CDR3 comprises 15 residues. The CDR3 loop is CASSLEGQEFQPQHF. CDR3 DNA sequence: TGCGCCAGCAGCTTGGAGGGGCAGGAGTTTCAGCCCCAGCATTTT.

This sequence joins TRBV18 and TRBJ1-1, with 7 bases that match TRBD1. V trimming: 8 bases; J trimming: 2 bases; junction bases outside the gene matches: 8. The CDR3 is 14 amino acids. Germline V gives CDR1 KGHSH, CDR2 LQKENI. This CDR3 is CASAGQHLNTEAFF. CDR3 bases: TGTGCCAGCGCGGGACAGCACCTAAACACTGAAGCTTTCTTT.

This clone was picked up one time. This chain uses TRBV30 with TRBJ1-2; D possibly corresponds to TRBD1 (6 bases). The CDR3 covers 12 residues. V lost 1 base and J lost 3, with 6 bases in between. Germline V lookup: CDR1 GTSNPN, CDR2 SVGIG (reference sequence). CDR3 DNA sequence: TGTGCCTGGAGTGACAGGGACTATGGCTACACCTTC. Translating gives CAWSDRDYGYTF. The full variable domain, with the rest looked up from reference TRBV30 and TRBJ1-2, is SQTIHQWPATLVQPVGSPLSLECTVEGTSNPNLYWYRQAAGRGLQLLFYSVGIGQISSEVPQNLSASRPQDRQFILSSKKLLLSDSGFYLCAWSDRDYGYTFGSGTRLTVV.

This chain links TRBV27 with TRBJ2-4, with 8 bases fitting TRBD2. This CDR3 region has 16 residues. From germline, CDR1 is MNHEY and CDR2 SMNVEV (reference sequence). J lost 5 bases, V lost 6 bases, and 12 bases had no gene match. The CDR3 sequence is CASSRTSGVQQNIQYF. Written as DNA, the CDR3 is TGTGCCAGCAGCCGTACTAGCGGAGTACAACAAAACATTCAGTACTTC.

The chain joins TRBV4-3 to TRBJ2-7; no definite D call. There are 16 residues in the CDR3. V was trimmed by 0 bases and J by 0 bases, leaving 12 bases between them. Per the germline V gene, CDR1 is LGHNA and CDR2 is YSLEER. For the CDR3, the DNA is TGCGCCAGCAGCCAAGAATTCACGGCAGGCTCCTACGAGCAGTACTTC. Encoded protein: CASSQEFTAGSYEQYF.

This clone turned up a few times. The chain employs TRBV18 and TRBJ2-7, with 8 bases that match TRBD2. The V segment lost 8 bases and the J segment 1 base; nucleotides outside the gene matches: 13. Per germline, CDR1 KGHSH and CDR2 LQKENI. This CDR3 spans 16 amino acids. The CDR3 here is CASHLTQTSASYEQYF. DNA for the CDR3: TGTGCCAGCCACCTTACCCAGACTAGCGCATCCTACGAGCAGTACTTC.